This T cell receptor (beta chain) was recovered during a study of patients and donors after allogeneic stem cell transplantation. There are a few counts of this clonotype. TCRdb re-analysed the RT-PCR reads in MiXCR, keeping a single row per CDR3 protein. Of some 880,000 distinct CDR3 sequences listed, roughly 18% are singletons. V was cut by 1 base and J by 1 base, with 8 bases left in between. Germline V gives CDR1 DFQATT, CDR2 SNEGSKA (reference sequence). The CDR3 loop spans 13 amino acids. The chain joins TRBV20-1 to TRBJ2-7; D gene unclear. Sequencing was done on a sample of blood, either unsorted or a sorted T cell fraction (not recorded which). This sequence originates from a human donor who was either an allogeneic HSCT recipient or a stem cell or donor lymphocyte infusion donor (not recorded which). It is not recorded whose cells these are; they may come from a transplant donor. The CDR3 DNA is TGCAGTGCTAGAGCGTCGGAGTCCTACGAGCAGTACTTC. Protein sequence: CSARASESYEQYF.